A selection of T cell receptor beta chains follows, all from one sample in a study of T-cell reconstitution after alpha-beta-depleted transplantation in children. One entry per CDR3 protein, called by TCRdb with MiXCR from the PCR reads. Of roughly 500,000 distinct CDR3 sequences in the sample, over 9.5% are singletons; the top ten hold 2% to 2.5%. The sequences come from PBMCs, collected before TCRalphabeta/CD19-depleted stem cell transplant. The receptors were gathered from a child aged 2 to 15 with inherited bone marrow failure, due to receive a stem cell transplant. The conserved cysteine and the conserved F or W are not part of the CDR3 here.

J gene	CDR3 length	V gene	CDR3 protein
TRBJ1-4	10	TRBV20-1	SASAGGEKLF
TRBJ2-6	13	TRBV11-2	ASSRFSSGANVLT
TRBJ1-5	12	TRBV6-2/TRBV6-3	ASRIRDNYQPQH
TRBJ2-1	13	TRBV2	ASRYGPSSYNEQF
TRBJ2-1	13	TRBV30	AWSSSGSSYNEQF
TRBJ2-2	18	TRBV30	AWSHLEGSDLWASTGELF
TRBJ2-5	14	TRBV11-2	ASSRERGQSQETQY
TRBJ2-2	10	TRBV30	AWAQGAGELF
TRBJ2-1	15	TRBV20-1	SARGTSGVRPYNEQF
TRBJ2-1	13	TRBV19	ATLAGGVGWNEQF
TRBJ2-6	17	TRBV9	ASSVLRSGGASGANVLT
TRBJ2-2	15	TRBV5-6	ASSGASGSYGTGELF
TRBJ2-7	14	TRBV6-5	ASSYSAGVSSYEQY
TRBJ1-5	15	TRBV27	ASSLLPDRIGNQPQH
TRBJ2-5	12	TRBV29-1	SGASVFYQETQY
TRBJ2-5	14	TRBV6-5	ASSYPPVGVEETQY
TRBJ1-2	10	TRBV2	ASRDSFYGYT
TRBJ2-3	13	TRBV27	ASTPGETGTDTQY
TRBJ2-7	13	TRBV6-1	ASSTYLTAGVEQY
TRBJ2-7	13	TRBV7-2	ASSRGGTPSYEQY
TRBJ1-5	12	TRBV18	ASSHGGRNQPQH
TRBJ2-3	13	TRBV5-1	ASSQGDPGTDTQY
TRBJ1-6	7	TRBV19	ASKGSLH
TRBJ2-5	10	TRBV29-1	SASGSQETQY